Below, 13 T cell receptor beta chains from the same sample are listed, as sequenced in a study of Ad26.COV2.S vaccination and SARS-CoV-2 variants. Treatment meaning: around 19 received Ad26.COV2.S at low or high dose, single or two shots; roughly five received placebo; per-sample allocation not given. The study sampled participants on day 63 after the first vaccine or placebo injection. Profiled with immunoSEQ multiplex PCR; TCRdb holds only in-frame clones, not every one. The sample lists around 450,000 clones; roughly nine tenths were seen once. This specimen was peripheral blood, taken in a trial of Ad26.COV2.S vaccine versus placebo. The receptor set was obtained from a person aged 18-65 years who received the Ad26.COV2.S COVID-19 vaccine or a placebo.

In this sample, this clone turned up once. This chain connects TRBV2 to TRBJ1-2; D call uncertain. This CDR3 has 14 amino acids. Germline lookup yields CDR1 SNHLY and CDR2 FYNNEI. The V end was cut by 3 bases, the J end by 2 bases, with 10 bases between. The CDR3 DNA sequence: TGTGCCAGCAGTGAGGGCCCTGCCAACTATGGCTACACCTTC. It is translated as CASSEGPANYGYTF. Based on the CDR3 plus reference TRBV2 and TRBJ1-2, the full variable domain is EPEVTQTPSHQVTQMGQEVILRCVPISNHLYFYWYRQILGQKVEFLVSFYNNEISEKSEIFDDQFSVERPDGSNFTLKIRSTKLEDSAMYFCASSEGPANYGYTFGSGTRLTVV.

The V gene is TRBV28, the J gene TRBJ2-1; a weak D match, TRBD2 (6 bases). The CDR3 is 12 amino acids. V was pared by 7 bases and J by 9 bases, with 13 bases between. Per germline, CDR1 MDHEN and CDR2 SYDVKM. The CDR3 sequence: CASTLRRGEQFF. The CDR3, as DNA: TGTGCCAGCACCCTCCGGCGGGGTGAGCAGTTCTTC.

This clone occurred once. V usage is TRBV19 and J usage is TRBJ1-5; TRBD1 might be the D (6 bases). Germline V gives CDR1 LNHDA, CDR2 SQIVND (reference sequence). CDR3 length: 14 residues. The germline V and J ends were trimmed by 3 bases and 3 bases, with 9 bases remaining between them. CDR3 sequence (DNA): TGTGCCAGTAGTATTAGGACAGTCAATCAGCCCCAGCATTTT. Translation: CASSIRTVNQPQHF.

The gene calls are TRBV4-1 and TRBJ1-2, with D possibly matching TRBD1 (5 bases). The V and J ends lost 0 bases and 4 bases respectively, with 9 bases between them. Germline assignment: CDR1 MGHRA and CDR2 YSYEKL. The CDR3 has 14 residues. CDR3 loop: CASSQEQALYGYTF. DNA for the CDR3: TGCGCCAGCAGCCAAGAACAGGCCCTCTATGGCTACACCTTC.

The genes are TRBV5-1 and TRBJ2-2, with unresolved D. Germline loops: CDR1 SGHRS, CDR2 YFSETQ. The V gene lost 0 bases and the J gene lost 6 bases, with 9 bases spanning the gap. The CDR3 totals 14 residues. The DNA of the CDR3 is TGCGCCAGCAGCTTGGAATACCAACCCGGGGAGCTGTTTTTT. Translated, it gives CASSLEYQPGELFF. Combining the CDR3 with reference TRBV5-1 and TRBJ2-2 gives the whole variable domain KAGVTQTPRYLIKTRGQQVTLSCSPISGHRSVSWYQQTPGQGLQFLFEYFSETQRNKGNFPGRFSGRQFSNSRSEMNVSTLELGDSALYLCASSLEYQPGELFFGEGSRLTVL.

The rearrangement joins TRBV11-2 to TRBJ1-2; TRBD1 aligns across 7 bases. The CDR3 has 13 residues. V shed 5 bases, J shed 4 bases, and the junction held 4 bases outside the gene matches. Germline V gene data show CDR1 as SGHAT and CDR2 as FQNNGV. The CDR3 DNA reads TGTGCCAGCAGCCGACAGGGATCCTATGGCTACACCTTC. It specifies CASSRQGSYGYTF.

The chain joins TRBV7-4 to TRBJ1-1, with 8 bases lining up with TRBD1. The germline gives CDR1 SGHVT, CDR2 SQSDAQ. V was pared by 8 bases and J by 7 bases, with 0 bases of the junction left unmatched. The CDR3 consists of 10 residues. CDR3 nucleotide sequence: TGTGCCAGCGGGACAGGTGAAGCTTTCTTT. Its translation is CASGTGEAFF. Based on the CDR3 plus reference TRBV7-4 and TRBJ1-1, the full variable domain is GAGVSQSPRYKVAKRGRDVALRCDSISGHVTLYWYRQTLGQGSEVLTYSQSDAQRDKSGRPSGRFSAERPERSVSTLKIQRTEQGDSAVYLCASGTGEAFFGQGTRLTVV.

The chain is built from TRBV18 and TRBJ1-1, with D perhaps TRBD1 (5 bases). Trimming left V 3 bases short and J 8 bases short, with 13 bases between. Looked up from germline, CDR1 is KGHSH and CDR2 is LQKENI. The CDR3 spans 13 residues. The CDR3 sequence is CASSPLAGREAFF. The CDR3, as DNA: TGTGCCAGCTCACCGTTGGCAGGGCGGGAAGCTTTCTTT.

V gene TRBV9 combines with J gene TRBJ2-3; 7 positions agree with TRBD2. CDR1 and CDR2 (germline): SGDLS, YYNGEE. The CDR3 consists of 14 residues. After removal of 0 bases from V and 3 bases from J, the junction contained 1 base not matched to a gene. DNA for the CDR3: TGTGCCAGCAGCGTAGCGGGACTAACAGATACGCAGTATTTT. Translated: CASSVAGLTDTQYF.

The chain carries TRBV6-2 or TRBV6-3 and TRBJ1-5; D gene uncertain. The CDR3 is 16 residues long. Germline V gene lookup returns CDR1 MNHEY and CDR2 SVGEGT. The V and J ends lost 6 bases and 0 bases respectively, with 15 bases between them. The CDR3 sequence: CASSPLEDYSNQPQHF. The DNA of the CDR3 is TGTGCCAGCAGCCCTTTAGAGGACTATAGCAATCAGCCCCAGCATTTT.

The rearrangement uses TRBV28 and TRBJ1-3; D ambiguous. This CDR3 has 12 amino acids. Per germline, CDR1 MDHEN and CDR2 SYDVKM. Trimming shortened V by 6 bases and J by 2 bases, and 5 bases separated the two germline ends. CDR3 nucleotides: TGTGCCAGCAGCCGAACTGGAAACACCATATATTTT. Its translation is CASSRTGNTIYF.

The CDR3 loop is CASSPGQGKNIQYF. The DNA for the CDR3 is TGTGCCAGCAGTCCGGGACAGGGAAAAAACATTCAGTACTTC. V usage is TRBV7-2 and J usage is TRBJ2-4; 9 bases align to TRBD1. V lost 6 bases and J lost 4; bases outside the gene matches: 4. The CDR3 contains 14 residues. From germline, CDR1 is SGHTA and CDR2 FQGNSA.

CDR3 bases: TGTGCCAGCAGTACGGACTGGAGCTCTGGAAACACCATATATTTT. Amino acid sequence: CASSTDWSSGNTIYF. The V call is TRBV6-5, the J call TRBJ1-3; D is unclear. This CDR3 has 15 amino acids. Germline V lookup: CDR1 MNHEY, CDR2 SVGAGI. The V end was cut by 5 bases, the J end by 0 bases, with 11 bases between.